The clone carrying this T cell receptor (beta chain) appeared a few times. The data were obtained in a study of regulatory T cells in long-lasting Graves disease. For TCR beta, libraries came from iRepertoire HTBI primers and Arm-PCR of CDR3 regions. TCRdb reprocessed the multiplex PCR reads with MiXCR, giving one entry per CDR3 protein. The table lists hundreds of thousands of distinct CDR3 sequences, over 12% of them singletons, with roughly 7.7% in the top ten. Indicated time point: newly diagnosed GD, antithyroid drugs for less than 3 months. Isolated PBMC RNA provided the starting material for the TCR library. Another study also made use of these data, one on T cells in Graves' hyperthyroidism and ophthalmopathy.

The receptor's source is a woman between 40 and 55 years old with Graves disease. Specimen: peripheral blood mononuclear cells (PBMCs), collected at new diagnosis, from a patient treated with antithyroid drugs.

CDR3 region: CSATWTGSLAKNIQYF. Written as DNA, the CDR3 is TGCAGCGCTACATGGACAGGGTCACTAGCCAAAAACATTCAGTACTTC. The V gene is TRBV29-1, the J gene TRBJ2-4, with 8 bases lining up with TRBD1. Trimming at V came to 7 bases and at J to 0 bases, leaving 11 bases not matched to a gene. The CDR3 has 16 residues. CDR1 is SQVTM and CDR2 is ANQGSEA in the germline V gene.